This T cell receptor (beta chain) was recorded in a study of blood T cell repertoires in COVID-19. On the study more broadly: The samples span acute and convalescent COVID-19 from the United States, Italy and Spain.

Recruited during active infection, patients (from Seattle) were subsequently followed longitudinally. Authors' methods: Cell counts per sample came from amplifying reference gene primers. This table comes from immunoSEQ multiplex PCR, and its TCRdb copy is limited to in-frame clones, with some not included. V and J calls and clone size follow that table, whereas D and trimming were derived from the DNA. The sample carries tens of thousands of clones, 81% recorded once. The germline CDR1 and CDR2 sequences are KGHSH and LQKENI. The CDR3 runs 16 residues. Trimming took off 1 base at V and 0 bases at J, with 12 bases between the two ends. This clone has just one count.

The receptor comes from a man between 65 and 85 years old with COVID-19, enrolled during active disease. The chain uses TRBV18 and TRBJ1-1; possibly TRBD1 for D (5 bases). Sequencing was carried out using peripheral blood. The CDR3 region is CASSPLQRTLNTEAFF. CDR3 nucleotides: TGTGCCAGCTCACCACTTCAACGGACACTGAACACTGAAGCTTTCTTT.